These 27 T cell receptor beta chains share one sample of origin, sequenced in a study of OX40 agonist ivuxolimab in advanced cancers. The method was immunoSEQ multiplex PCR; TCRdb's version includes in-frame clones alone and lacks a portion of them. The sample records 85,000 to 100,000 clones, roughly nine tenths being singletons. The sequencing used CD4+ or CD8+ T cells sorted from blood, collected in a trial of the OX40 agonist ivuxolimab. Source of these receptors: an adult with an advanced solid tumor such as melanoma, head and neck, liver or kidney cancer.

The CDR3 here is CAWSVGVAGLTYEQYF. CDR3 DNA sequence: TGTGCCTGGAGTGTAGGGGTGGCAGGCCTTACCTACGAGCAGTACTTC. The rearrangement uses TRBV30 and TRBJ2-7, with D possibly being TRBD1 (5 bases). The CDR3 sequence is 16 residues long. V lost 0 bases to trimming and J lost 2 bases, with 17 bases between them. Germline V gene data show CDR1 as GTSNPN and CDR2 as SVGIG (reference sequence).

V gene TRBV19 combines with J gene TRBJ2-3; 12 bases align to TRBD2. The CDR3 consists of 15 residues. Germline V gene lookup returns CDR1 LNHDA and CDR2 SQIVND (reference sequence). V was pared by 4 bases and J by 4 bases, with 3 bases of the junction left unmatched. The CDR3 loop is CASSKGLAGSDTQYF. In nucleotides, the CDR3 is TGTGCCAGTAGTAAAGGACTAGCGGGATCAGATACGCAGTATTTT.

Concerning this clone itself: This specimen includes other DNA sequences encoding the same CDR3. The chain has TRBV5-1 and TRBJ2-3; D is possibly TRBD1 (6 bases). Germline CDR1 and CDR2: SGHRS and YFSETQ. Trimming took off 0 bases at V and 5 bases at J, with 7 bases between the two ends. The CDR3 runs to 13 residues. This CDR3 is CASSLAGVDTQYF. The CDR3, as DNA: TGCGCCAGCAGCTTGGCAGGGGTAGATACGCAGTATTTT.

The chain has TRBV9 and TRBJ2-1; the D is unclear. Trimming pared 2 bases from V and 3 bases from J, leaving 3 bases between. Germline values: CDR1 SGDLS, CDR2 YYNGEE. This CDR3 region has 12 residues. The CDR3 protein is CASSVGYNEQFF. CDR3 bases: TGTGCCAGCAGCGTTGGCTACAATGAGCAGTTCTTC. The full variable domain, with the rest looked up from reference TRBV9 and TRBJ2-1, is DSGVTQTPKHLITATGQRVTLRCSPRSGDLSVYWYQQSLDQGLQFLIQYYNGEERAKGNILERFSAQQFPDLHSELNLSSLELGDSALYFCASSVGYNEQFFGPGTRLTVL.

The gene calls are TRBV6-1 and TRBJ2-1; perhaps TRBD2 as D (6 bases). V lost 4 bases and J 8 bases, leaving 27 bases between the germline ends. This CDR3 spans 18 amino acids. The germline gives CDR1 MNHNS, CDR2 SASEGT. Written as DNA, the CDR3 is TGTGCCAGCAGTGGGGAGGCATTTTTGAGGGGAAGCGGATATGAGCAGTTCTTC. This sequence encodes CASSGEAFLRGSGYEQFF.

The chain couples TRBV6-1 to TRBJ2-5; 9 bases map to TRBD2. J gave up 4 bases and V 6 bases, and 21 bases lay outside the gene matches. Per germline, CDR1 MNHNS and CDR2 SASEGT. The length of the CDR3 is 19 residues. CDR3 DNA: TGTGCCAGCAGAGAAAGAGGGGCGTTAGCGGGAGTGTGGGGAGAGACCCAGTACTTC. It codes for CASRERGALAGVWGETQYF.

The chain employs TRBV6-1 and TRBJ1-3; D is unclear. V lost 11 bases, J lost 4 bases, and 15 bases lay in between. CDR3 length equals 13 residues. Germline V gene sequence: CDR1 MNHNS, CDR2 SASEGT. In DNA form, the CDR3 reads TGTGCCTCAGCCCAGGAGGGAGGAAACACCATATATTTT. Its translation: CASAQEGGNTIYF.

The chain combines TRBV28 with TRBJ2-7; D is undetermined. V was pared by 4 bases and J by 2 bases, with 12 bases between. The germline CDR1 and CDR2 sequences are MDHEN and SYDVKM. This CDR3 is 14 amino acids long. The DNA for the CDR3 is TGTGCCAGCAGTTCCATCCGGTTAACCTACGAGCAGTACTTC. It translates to CASSSIRLTYEQYF.

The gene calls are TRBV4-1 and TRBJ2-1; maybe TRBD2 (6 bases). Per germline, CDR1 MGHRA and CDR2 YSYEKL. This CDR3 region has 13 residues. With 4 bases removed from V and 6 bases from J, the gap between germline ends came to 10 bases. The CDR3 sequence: CASSPTSSNEQFF. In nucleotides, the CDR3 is TGCGCCAGCAGCCCGACTAGTTCCAATGAGCAGTTCTTC.

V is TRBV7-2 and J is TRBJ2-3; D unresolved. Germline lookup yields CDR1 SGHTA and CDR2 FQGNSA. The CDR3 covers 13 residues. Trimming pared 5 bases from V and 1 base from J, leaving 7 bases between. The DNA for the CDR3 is TGTGCCAGCAGCCCCTGGGGCACAGATACGCAGTATTTT. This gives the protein CASSPWGTDTQYF.

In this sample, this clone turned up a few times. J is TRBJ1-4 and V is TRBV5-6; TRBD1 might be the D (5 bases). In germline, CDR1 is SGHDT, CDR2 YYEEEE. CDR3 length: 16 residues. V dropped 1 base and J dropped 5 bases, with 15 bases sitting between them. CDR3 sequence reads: CASSLRRLGGNEKLFF. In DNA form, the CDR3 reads TGTGCCAGCAGCTTGAGGCGACTGGGGGGAAATGAAAAACTGTTTTTT.

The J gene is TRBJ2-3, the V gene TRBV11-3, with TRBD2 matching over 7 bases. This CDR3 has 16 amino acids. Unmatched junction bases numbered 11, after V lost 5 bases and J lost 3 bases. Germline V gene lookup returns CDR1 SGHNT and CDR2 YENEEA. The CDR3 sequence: CASSQNGASGTDTQYF. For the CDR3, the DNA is TGTGCCAGCAGCCAGAACGGGGCTAGCGGAACAGATACGCAGTATTTT.

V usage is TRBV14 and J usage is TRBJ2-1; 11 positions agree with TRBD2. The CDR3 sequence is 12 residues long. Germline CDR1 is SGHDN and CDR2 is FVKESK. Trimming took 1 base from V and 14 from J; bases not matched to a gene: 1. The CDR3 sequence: CASSQASGRKFF. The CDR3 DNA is TGTGCCAGCAGCCAAGCTAGCGGGAGGAAGTTCTTC. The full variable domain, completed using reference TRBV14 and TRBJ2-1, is EAGVTQFPSHSVIEKGQTVTLRCDPISGHDNLYWYRRVMGKEIKFLLHFVKESKQDESGMPNNRFLAERTGGTYSTLKVQPAELEDSGVYFCASSQASGRKFFGPGTRLTVL.

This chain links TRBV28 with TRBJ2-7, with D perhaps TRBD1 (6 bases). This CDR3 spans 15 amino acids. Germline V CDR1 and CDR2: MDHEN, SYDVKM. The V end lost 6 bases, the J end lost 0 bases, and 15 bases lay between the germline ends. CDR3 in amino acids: CASREQGIGSYEQYF. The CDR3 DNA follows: TGTGCCAGCAGGGAACAGGGCATCGGCTCCTACGAGCAGTACTTC.

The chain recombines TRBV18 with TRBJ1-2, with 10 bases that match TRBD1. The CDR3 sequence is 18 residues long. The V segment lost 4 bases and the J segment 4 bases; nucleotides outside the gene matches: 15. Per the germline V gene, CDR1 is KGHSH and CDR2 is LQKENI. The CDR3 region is CASSLYAGTGEFVYGYTF. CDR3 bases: TGTGCCAGCTCACTTTATGCCGGGACAGGGGAATTCGTCTATGGCTACACCTTC.

For the CDR3, the DNA is TGTGCCAGCAGCAAAGACAAGACCCTCGGGGAGCAGTACTTC. Translated, it gives CASSKDKTLGEQYF. V gene TRBV21-1 combines with J gene TRBJ2-7; TRBD2, the D gene given by the table, was not confirmed from the DNA. TRBV21-1 is a pseudogene segment. The CDR3 extends over 14 amino acids.

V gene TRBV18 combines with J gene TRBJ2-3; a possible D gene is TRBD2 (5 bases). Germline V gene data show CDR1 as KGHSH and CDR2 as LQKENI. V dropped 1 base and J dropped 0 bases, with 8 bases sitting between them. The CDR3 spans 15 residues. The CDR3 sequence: CASSPQGVSTDTQYF. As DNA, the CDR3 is TGTGCCAGCTCACCACAGGGAGTCAGCACAGATACGCAGTATTTT.

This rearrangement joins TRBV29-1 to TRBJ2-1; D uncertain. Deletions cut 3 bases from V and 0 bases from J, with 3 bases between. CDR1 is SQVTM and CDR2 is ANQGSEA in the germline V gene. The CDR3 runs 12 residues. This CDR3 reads CSVESSYNEQFF. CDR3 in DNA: TGCAGCGTTGAGAGCTCCTACAATGAGCAGTTCTTC.

The CDR3 DNA reads as TGCGCCAGCAGCCGGGGACTAGCGAGAATGAATGAGCAGTTCTTC. Translated, it gives CASSRGLARMNEQFF. The chain recombines TRBV5-1 with TRBJ2-1; TRBD2 aligns across 10 bases. After removal of 4 bases from V and 7 bases from J, the junction contained 8 bases not matched to a gene. This CDR3 spans 15 amino acids. Germline values: CDR1 SGHRS, CDR2 YFSETQ.

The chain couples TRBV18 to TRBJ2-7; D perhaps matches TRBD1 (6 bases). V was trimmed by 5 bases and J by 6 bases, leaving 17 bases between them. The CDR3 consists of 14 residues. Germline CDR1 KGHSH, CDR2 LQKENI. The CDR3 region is CASSDTGHGREQYF. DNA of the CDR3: TGTGCCAGCTCAGACACAGGGCATGGACGCGAGCAGTACTTC.

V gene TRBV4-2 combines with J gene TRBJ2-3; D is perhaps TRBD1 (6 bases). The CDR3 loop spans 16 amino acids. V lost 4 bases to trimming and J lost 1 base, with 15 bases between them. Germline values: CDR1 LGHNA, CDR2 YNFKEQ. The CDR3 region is CASSPTGTIRTDTQYF. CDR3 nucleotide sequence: TGTGCCAGCAGCCCGACCGGGACAATACGCACAGATACGCAGTATTTT.

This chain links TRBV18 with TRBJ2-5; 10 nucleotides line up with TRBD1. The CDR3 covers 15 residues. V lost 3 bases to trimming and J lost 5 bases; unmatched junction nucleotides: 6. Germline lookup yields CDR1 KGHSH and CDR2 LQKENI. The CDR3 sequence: CASSPRQGARETQYF. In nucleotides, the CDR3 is TGTGCCAGCTCACCTCGACAGGGGGCGCGGGAGACCCAGTACTTC.

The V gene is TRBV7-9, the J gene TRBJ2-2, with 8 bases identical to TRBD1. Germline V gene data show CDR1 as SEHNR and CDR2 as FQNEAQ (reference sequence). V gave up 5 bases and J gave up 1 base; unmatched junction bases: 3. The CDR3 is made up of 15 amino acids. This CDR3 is CASSAGQENTGELFF. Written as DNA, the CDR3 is TGTGCCAGCAGCGCGGGACAGGAGAACACCGGGGAGCTGTTTTTT.

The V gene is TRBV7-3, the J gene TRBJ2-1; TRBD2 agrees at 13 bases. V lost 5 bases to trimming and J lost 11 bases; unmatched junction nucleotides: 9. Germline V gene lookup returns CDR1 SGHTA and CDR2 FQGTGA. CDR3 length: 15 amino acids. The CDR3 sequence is CASSPSGLAGTKQFF. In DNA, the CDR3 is TGTGCCAGCAGCCCCTCGGGACTAGCGGGAACGAAGCAGTTCTTC.

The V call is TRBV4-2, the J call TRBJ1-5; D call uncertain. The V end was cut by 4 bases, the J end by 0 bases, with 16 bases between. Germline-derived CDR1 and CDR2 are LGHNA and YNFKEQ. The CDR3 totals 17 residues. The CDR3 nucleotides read TGTGCCAGCAGCCGCGACCTTTTTCCTCGTAGCAATCAGCCCCAGCATTTT. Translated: CASSRDLFPRSNQPQHF.

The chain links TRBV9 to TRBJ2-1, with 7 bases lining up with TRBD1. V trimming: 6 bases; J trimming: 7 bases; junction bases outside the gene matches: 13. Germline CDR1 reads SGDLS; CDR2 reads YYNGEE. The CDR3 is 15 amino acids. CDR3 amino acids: CASTALPTGRNEQFF. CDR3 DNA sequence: TGTGCCAGCACCGCATTACCGACAGGGCGAAATGAGCAGTTCTTC.

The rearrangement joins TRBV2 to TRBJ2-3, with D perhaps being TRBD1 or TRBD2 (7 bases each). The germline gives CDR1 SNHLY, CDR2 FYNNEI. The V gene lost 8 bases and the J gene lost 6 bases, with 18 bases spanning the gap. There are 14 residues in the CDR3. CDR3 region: CASGRQGGSDTQYF. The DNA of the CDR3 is TGTGCCAGCGGTAGACAGGGAGGGTCGGATACGCAGTATTTT. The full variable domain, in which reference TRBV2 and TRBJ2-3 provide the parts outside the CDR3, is EPEVTQTPSHQVTQMGQEVILRCVPISNHLYFYWYRQILGQKVEFLVSFYNNEISEKSEIFDDQFSVERPDGSNFTLKIRSTKLEDSAMYFCASGRQGGSDTQYFGPGTRLTVL.